This entry is about one T cell receptor (beta chain). The antigen this receptor binds is unknown. Base quality data are lacking; no much larger clone is found one base away. Its CDR3 holds 17 amino acids, cysteine through phenylalanine. Kept here is only the CDR3 DNA, which spans 51 bases and is read in frame from base 1. CDR1 and CDR2 were assigned from the germline V gene as SGDLS and YYNGEE. V ends up 3 bases short and J 8 bases short, with an unmatched junction base count of 15. The immunoSEQ Assay, a bias-controlled multiplex PCR, was used to amplify TCRbeta CDR3 regions from genomic DNA. Per the authors' processing: The number of nucleated cells in each sample was estimated by amplification of reference gene primers within the assay. Sequence reads were collapsed and filtered to measure the absolute abundance of every unique TCRbeta CDR3 rearrangement. For each sample, productive Simpson clonality was calculated by taking the square root of Simpson's diversity index across productive rearrangements. The table was pulled from immuneACCESS by TCRdb, which kept in-frame rearrangements only. Such tables lose some clones; where checked, under half of the loss comes from unresolved V genes, and the rest has no known cause. The V and J calls and clone size were taken over from that table, and D and trimming were inferred from the DNA. This sample lists about 210,000 clones; roughly 88% were detected once. Together, the top ten hold approximately 2.5% of the sample.

Enrolling through a virtual design, the prospective study's participants ranged in age from roughly 18 to 90 years and lived across about two dozen United States geographic areas. Cohort assignment in the prospective study relied on participant-reported clinical history from a screening survey and a study questionnaire. Each participant in the prospective study had whole blood, serum and a nasopharyngeal or oropharyngeal swab collected by mobile phlebotomists. Over a roughly two-month period, participants in the prospective study had the option of providing additional blood draws and questionnaires. Before DNA extraction, blood samples from the prospective study were shipped at room temperature or frozen. The sample is drawn from a study of blood T cell repertoires in COVID-19 (dated by TCRdb to 2018 to 2021). Regarding the complete study: Samples from collaborators originated in the United States, Italy and Spain and spanned both the acute and convalescent phases of COVID-19. Subjects who had been exposed to COVID-19, were actively infected with it, or had recovered from it provided the deeply sampled blood TCRbeta repertoires that made up the dataset. A freely available public database, intended as a resource for researchers studying the immune response to SARS-CoV-2, is where the repertoires were released. Samples were obtained from the ongoing ImmuneRACE study (first 160 participants) and from 1,000 to 1,500 subjects provided by 6 global collaborators. The prospective study material was composed of cDNA or gDNA derived from T cells, B-cell-depleted T cells, or PBMCs. Where available, HLA class I and class II types were obtained from metadata supplied by the sample provider rather than from assay-based typing. A de-identified subject ID, COVID-19 status, age in years and sex were almost always included in the sample metadata.

The paper as a whole reports these results and caveats: How much clinical and demographic metadata was included differed by source and by participant, and the metadata was provided uncurated.

The chain uses TRBV9 and TRBJ2-1, with 9 central nucleotides matching TRBD2. Sequencing was carried out using PBMCs or T cells enriched from blood (not recorded which). The receptor's source is a middle-aged woman with acute COVID-19. The nucleotides read TGTGCCAGCAGCGAGGGGAAATTGGGTAGCGGGAGATATGAGCAGTTCTTC. This yields the protein CASSEGKLGSGRYEQFF.